The rows below give T cell receptor beta chains drawn from one sample of a study of blood T cells in healthy people across ages. MiXCR, run by TCRdb on the 5' RACE reads, gives a single entry per CDR3 protein. The sample includes fewer than 1,000,000 distinct CDR3 sequences, around 50% of them seen just once. The specimen was blood. These receptors originate from a man of 80 years or more in good health. CDR3s leave out the opening cysteine and the closing phenylalanine or tryptophan. The order of the fields is D gene, J gene, V gene, CDR3 protein. D genes are given only for firm matches.

D: TRBD1
J: TRBJ2-1
V: TRBV5-6
CDR3: ASSSTKRDRGRNEQF

D: .
J: TRBJ2-3
V: TRBV7-9
CDR3: ASILSGGGSTDTQY

D: TRBD2
J: TRBJ2-1
V: TRBV30
CDR3: ACRRWEGEQF

D: .
J: TRBJ2-2
V: TRBV25-1
CDR3: ASSEYKGGVTGELF

D: TRBD2
J: TRBJ2-5
V: TRBV10-2
CDR3: AASGNRLETQY

D: .
J: TRBJ2-5
V: TRBV3-1
CDR3: ASSQPETQY

D: TRBD2
J: TRBJ2-1
V: TRBV25-1
CDR3: ASSDPLGTSGLLRQF

D: TRBD1
J: TRBJ2-7
V: TRBV11-2
CDR3: ASSPTRGQGSNEQY

D: .
J: TRBJ1-5
V: TRBV12-3/TRBV12-4
CDR3: ASSLNQGTAQH

D: TRBD2
J: TRBJ2-1
V: TRBV7-9
CDR3: ASSWGLAGVSNEQF

D: .
J: TRBJ2-1
V: TRBV7-2
CDR3: ASSSSTFPYNEQF

D: .
J: TRBJ2-7
V: TRBV20-1
CDR3: SARPQNYEQY

D: .
J: .
V: TRBV7-2
CDR3: ASSLAMGSSHEQY

D: TRBD1
J: TRBJ1-6
V: TRBV12-3/TRBV12-4
CDR3: ASRLTGAHSPLH

D: .
J: TRBJ2-3
V: TRBV7-9
CDR3: ARSLTRLRTDTQY

D: .
J: TRBJ1-1
V: TRBV7-9
CDR3: ASSFQGGVTEAF

D: .
J: TRBJ2-1
V: TRBV2
CDR3: ASTGELVAEYNEQF

D: TRBD2
J: TRBJ2-1
V: TRBV20-1
CDR3: SAREASGTYNEQF

D: .
J: TRBJ1-1
V: TRBV5-1
CDR3: ASSLPPAAGTEAF

D: .
J: TRBJ2-3
V: TRBV6-5
CDR3: ASSFLGASDTQY

D: .
J: TRBJ1-2
V: TRBV18
CDR3: ASSPNRVAVSGYT

D: TRBD2
J: TRBJ2-1
V: TRBV12-3/TRBV12-4
CDR3: ASSLAGGPIEQF

D: .
J: TRBJ2-4
V: TRBV28
CDR3: ASSLAAGSLAKNIQY

D: TRBD1
J: TRBJ2-5
V: TRBV25-1
CDR3: ASSDSLQGVETQY

D: .
J: TRBJ2-3
V: TRBV29-1
CDR3: SVTEQKITDMQY

D: TRBD1
J: TRBJ2-5
V: TRBV6-1
CDR3: ASTRDRMVETQY

D: .
J: TRBJ2-3
V: TRBV27
CDR3: ASSLSVQGVDTQY

D: TRBD1
J: TRBJ1-2
V: TRBV5-6
CDR3: ASSLQDRGLGYT

D: TRBD2
J: TRBJ2-5
V: TRBV20-1
CDR3: SARRPMAGDETQY

D: .
J: TRBJ2-7
V: TRBV10-2
CDR3: ASSDASEQY

D: .
J: TRBJ1-5
V: TRBV27
CDR3: ASSGGYNQPQH

D: .
J: TRBJ1-5
V: TRBV28
CDR3: ASREGDQPQH

D: TRBD2
J: TRBJ2-3
V: TRBV12-3/TRBV12-4
CDR3: ASKSNVAGVKDTQY

D: TRBD2
J: TRBJ2-3
V: TRBV12-3/TRBV12-4
CDR3: ASSSLAGYTDTQY

D: TRBD2
J: TRBJ2-7
V: TRBV9
CDR3: ASSWGGSELSYEQY

D: .
J: TRBJ1-2
V: TRBV4-1
CDR3: ASSPESVSGGYT

D: .
J: TRBJ1-5
V: TRBV28
CDR3: ASLSPNQPQH

D: TRBD2
J: TRBJ2-5
V: TRBV12-3/TRBV12-4
CDR3: ASSGGLAGETQY

D: TRBD2
J: TRBJ2-3
V: TRBV6-4
CDR3: ASSDSGGGTDTQY

D: .
J: TRBJ2-6
V: TRBV28
CDR3: ASSLWGRTGANVLT

D: TRBD1
J: TRBJ1-2
V: TRBV6-1
CDR3: ASRLQGASDGYT

D: .
J: TRBJ2-7
V: TRBV12-3/TRBV12-4
CDR3: ASSLGGGDLYEQY